The 9 T cell receptor beta chains below come from one sample, sequenced in a study of T-cell reconstitution after alpha-beta-depleted transplantation in children. During its preparation, the TCRbeta library received unique molecular identifiers. In TCRdb, the PCR reads were re-called with MiXCR into one record per CDR3 protein. The sample carries about 980,000 distinct CDR3 sequences, roughly 29% recorded once. Sequences were derived from PBMCs, mostly from graft donor cells, sampled 360 days after TCRalphabeta/CD19-depleted stem cell transplant. All receptors derive from a boy under three years old who had a stem cell transplant for SCID, so the T cells may come from the graft donor.

The sample holds many counts of this clonotype. This chain connects TRBV11-2 to TRBJ2-1; no clear D. V was clipped by 4 bases and J by 0 bases, with 19 bases between them. Germline lookup yields CDR1 SGHAT and CDR2 FQNNGV. The CDR3 is 18 residues long. CDR3 loop: CASSSPDQPGSSYNEQFF. The CDR3 DNA follows: TGTGCCAGCAGCTCACCAGACCAACCCGGCAGCTCCTACAATGAGCAGTTCTTC.

The chain recombines TRBV7-2 with TRBJ2-7; TRBD1 matches at 7 bases. This CDR3 is 16 amino acids long. The germline V gene encodes CDR1 SGHTA and CDR2 FQGNSA. Losses at the gene ends were 2 bases for V and 5 bases for J; bases not matched to a gene: 12. For the CDR3, the DNA is TGTGCCAGCAGCTTACTTGGCGAGACAGGGTATGACGAGCAGTACTTC. Protein: CASSLLGETGYDEQYF.

The rearrangement joins TRBV5-6 to TRBJ2-7, with a tentative D call TRBD2 (6 bases). CDR3 length equals 15 residues. Trimming removed 0 bases at V and 3 bases at J, with 13 bases between. Germline V gene lookup returns CDR1 SGHDT and CDR2 YYEEEE. The CDR3 nucleotides read TGTGCCAGCAGCTTGGCCTTCAGGGAGGACTACGAGCAGTACTTC. This translates into CASSLAFREDYEQYF.

The chain links TRBV4-2 to TRBJ1-2; the D gene is possibly TRBD1 (6 bases). The CDR3 is 15 residues long. Trimming shortened V by 0 bases and J by 1 base, and 9 bases separated the two germline ends. CDR1 is LGHNA and CDR2 is YNFKEQ in the germline V gene. As DNA, the CDR3 is TGTGCCAGCAGCCAAGACAGGGGCCATAACTATGGCTACACCTTC. Amino acids: CASSQDRGHNYGYTF.

This clonotype showed up just a few times. The chain joins TRBV5-1 to TRBJ2-1; 8 bases are shared with TRBD2. With 4 bases clipped from V and 3 bases from J, the junction kept 9 bases outside the gene matches. The CDR3 is 16 amino acids. CDR1 and CDR2 from the germline V gene are SGHRS and YFSETQ. CDR3 residues: CASSVVGGADYNEQFF. In DNA form, the CDR3 reads TGCGCCAGCAGCGTCGTCGGGGGGGCGGACTACAATGAGCAGTTCTTC.

The chain employs TRBV20-1 and TRBJ2-5; D gene ambiguous. CDR3 length equals 15 residues. Germline CDR1 and CDR2: DFQATT and SNEGSKA (reference sequence). V was trimmed by 0 bases and J by 3 bases, leaving 14 bases between them. Here the CDR3 reads CSARDERLQKETQYF. Here the CDR3 DNA reads TGCAGTGCTAGAGACGAACGGCTACAGAAAGAGACCCAGTACTTC.

The J gene is TRBJ2-5, the V gene TRBV29-1; no definite D call. Trimming cost V 1 base and J 2 bases, with 11 bases left between them. CDR1 is SQVTM and CDR2 is ANQGSEA in the germline V gene. The length of the CDR3 is 14 residues. This CDR3 is CSVEAVRFQETQYF. DNA for the CDR3: TGCAGCGTTGAAGCGGTCAGGTTTCAAGAGACCCAGTACTTC.

CDR3 in amino acids: CASSLNSGGNEQFF. The CDR3 bases are TGTGCCAGCAGTTTAAACTCCGGAGGAAATGAGCAGTTCTTC. The chain joins TRBV27 to TRBJ2-1; D is perhaps TRBD2 (5 bases). Germline assignment: CDR1 MNHEY and CDR2 SMNVEV (reference sequence). V shed 2 bases and J shed 7 bases, with 12 bases lying between them. The CDR3 is 14 amino acids.

The table lists this clonotype with a count of one. The V call is TRBV4-1, the J call TRBJ2-5; maybe TRBD2 (5 bases). The CDR3 extends over 14 amino acids. Trimming took off 3 bases at V and 5 bases at J, with 13 bases between the two ends. The germline V gene has CDR1 MGHRA and CDR2 YSYEKL. The CDR3 loop reads CASSQRAPGETQYF. The CDR3 DNA reads TGCGCCAGCAGCCAGAGGGCTCCTGGGGAGACCCAGTACTTC.